The next 8 T cell receptor beta chains were all read from a single sample in a study of CD8+ T cells in alopecia areata. After isolation, RNA underwent reverse transcription to generate cDNA as the sequencing template. Method: immunoSEQ multiplex PCR; TCRdb's copy keeps in-frame clones and lacks some. There are around 100,000 clones in the sample, none observed a single time. The sequenced sample was lesional skin. The source of these receptors is a C3H/HeJ mouse with alopecia areata. MHC haplotype: H2-k.

In its sample, this clone was seen a few times. Each gene name is a mouse one. The read finishes 4 residues shy of the CDR3 end, and the germline J gene is used to complete it. V gene TRBV13-3 combines with J gene TRBJ2-7; TRBD2 matches 7 bases. The CDR3 totals 14 residues. Germline lookup yields CDR1 NNHDY and CDR2 SYVADS. V shed 3 bases and J 1 base; nucleotides not matched to a gene: 4. CDR3: CASSGVGGSYEQYF. Incomplete CDR3 DNA: TGTGCCAGCAGTGGGGTGGGGGGTTCCTAT.

A few counts support this clone. Gene names are the mouse ones. Coverage ceases 4 residues before the CDR3 finishes, and the germline J gene fills in the end. The chain is built from TRBV12-1 and TRBJ1-2; D may be TRBD1 (5 bases). Germline V CDR1 and CDR2: SGHSN, HYEKVE. The CDR3 loop spans 14 amino acids. Deletions cut 0 bases from V and 3 bases from J, with 10 bases between. Incomplete CDR3 DNA: TGTGCCAGCTCTCTCGCAGGGATCGACTCC. Translated: CASSLAGIDS. The full CDR3 sequence reads CASSLAGIDSDYTF. Complete variable domain (other parts from reference TRBV12-1 and TRBJ1-2): DSGVVQSPRHIIKEKGGRSVLTCIPISGHSNVVWYQQTLGKELKFLIQHYEKVERDKGFLPSRFSVQQFDDYHSEMNMSALELEDSAMYFCASSLAGIDSDYTFGSGTRLLVI.

This clone has just a few counts. Gene names and germline match the mouse. Read data end 4 residues before the CDR3 end; the end is taken from the germline J gene. The chain uses TRBV13-3 and TRBJ2-2; 8 nucleotides align to TRBD1. With V trimmed by 5 bases and J by 6 bases, 6 bases remained unmatched. CDR3 length: 14 amino acids. CDR1 is NNHDY and CDR2 is SYVADS in the germline V gene. CDR3 region: CASRPGQGSGQLYF. The covered CDR3 bases are TGTGCCAGCAGGCCCGGACAGGGTTCCGGG.

This clone was observed many times. A mismatch at residue 12 separates the TCRdb protein from the translated DNA, so the protein presented here was translated from the DNA. The genes are named according to mouse. The read ends 3 residues early relative to the CDR3; the germline J gene fills the gap. The chain combines TRBV13-3 with TRBJ1-6; 9 nucleotides line up with TRBD1. TRBJ1-6 is known as an ORF, though its function is uncertain. This CDR3 region has 15 residues. The V gene's germline CDR1 is NNHDY and CDR2 SYVADS. V was pared by 5 bases and J by 5 bases, with 5 bases of the junction left unmatched. The sequenced part of the CDR3 DNA is TGTGCCAGCAGGCCGGGACAGGGACATAATTCGCCC. It translates to CASRPGQGHNSP. The whole CDR3 region reads CASRPGQGHNSPLYF.

Of note for this clone: Genes here carry mouse names. Coverage ceases 4 residues before the CDR3 finishes, and the germline J gene fills in the end. The chain joins TRBV1 to TRBJ2-2, with 10 bases fitting TRBD2. This CDR3 is 16 amino acids long. After removal of 0 bases from V and 4 bases from J, the junction contained 2 bases not matched to a gene. Per the germline V gene, CDR1 is NSQYPW and CDR2 is LRSPGD (reference sequence). CDR3 bases read: TGCACCTGCAGTGCAGAAGACTGGGGGGTCACCGGG. It translates to CTCSAEDWGVTG. The entire CDR3 protein is CTCSAEDWGVTGQLYF. Based on the CDR3 plus reference TRBV1 and TRBJ2-2, the full variable domain is VTLLEQNPRWRLVPRGQAVNLRCILKNSQYPWMSWYQQDLQKQLQWLFTLRSPGDKEVKSLPGADYLATRVTDTELRLQVANMSQGRTLYCTCSAEDWGVTGQLYFGEGSKLTVL.

This clone has only a few counts. Here the gene names and germline are mouse. Coverage ceases 4 residues before the CDR3 finishes, and the germline J gene fills in the end. This sample also contains other DNA sequences that code for the same CDR3. The chain joins TRBV13-3 to TRBJ1-1; D call uncertain. This CDR3 has 15 amino acids. Germline V CDR1 and CDR2: NNHDY, SYVADS. The V gene lost 0 bases and the J gene lost 0 bases, with 9 bases spanning the gap. CDR3 DNA (partial): TGTGCCAGCAGTGATGCACACCCCGCAAACACA. Translating it yields CASSDAHPANT. From start to end, the CDR3 is CASSDAHPANTEVFF.

This clone was counted between two and nine times. Here the gene names and germline are mouse. The read terminates 4 residues before the CDR3 end, so the remaining end is supplied by the germline J gene. The V call is TRBV13-2, the J call TRBJ2-1, with 13 bases matching TRBD2. The V gene end was trimmed by 0 bases and the J gene end by 1 base; junction bases not matched to a gene: 1. The CDR3 covers 17 residues. The V gene's germline CDR1 is NNHNN and CDR2 SYGAGS (reference sequence). The covered CDR3 bases are TGTGCCAGCGGTGATGTGGGACTGGGGGGGAACTATGCT. Its protein product is CASGDVGLGGNYA. From start to end, the CDR3 is CASGDVGLGGNYAEQFF.

In the case of this clone: Gene labels here are mouse ones. Coverage ceases 4 residues before the CDR3 finishes, and the germline J gene fills in the end. This chain connects TRBV13-1 to TRBJ2-1; tentatively, D is TRBD1 (6 bases). Germline values: CDR1 NSHNY, CDR2 SYGAGN. V was trimmed by 0 bases and J by 4 bases, leaving 8 bases between them. This CDR3 has 14 amino acids. The CDR3 DNA, read in part, is TGTGCCAGCAGTGATGACAGGGAGTATGCT. Translated: CASSDDREYA. The entire CDR3 protein is CASSDDREYAEQFF.